This T cell receptor beta chain was sequenced during a study of blood T cell repertoires in COVID-19. Study overall: Whether acute or convalescent, the COVID-19 samples came from the United States, Italy and Spain. T cells, B-cell-depleted T cells, or PBMCs provided the cDNA or gDNA that served as material.

The repertoire was sequenced with immunoSEQ multiplex PCR; TCRdb's copy has only in-frame clones and lacks some. The sample carries about 60,000 clones, approximately 79% recorded once. V lost 6 bases, J lost 10 bases, and 16 bases lay in between. The CDR3 extends over 13 amino acids. CDR1 and CDR2 (germline): ENHRY, SYGVKD. This sequence originates from a woman aged 70-85 years with acute or convalescent COVID-19. V is TRBV10-3 and J is TRBJ2-1; TRBD1 is a possible D gene (6 bases). Sample: peripheral blood. The CDR3 DNA reads TGTGCCATCAGGCCGGGACAAGAAGGGGAGCAGTTCTTC. Protein product: CAIRPGQEGEQFF.